These 11 T cell receptor beta chains were sequenced from one sample in a study of shared clonotypes between healthy human individuals. Only in-frame clones appear in the TCRdb table, and some are missing; sequencing was by immunoSEQ multiplex PCR. The sample contains 780,000 or so clones, roughly two thirds of which appear only once. The material sequenced was memory CD4+ T cells sorted from blood. Indicated subset: CD45RA-negative fraction. The receptors derive from a woman in her twenties or thirties in good health.

This clone is a singleton in its sample. V usage is TRBV13 and J usage is TRBJ2-2; the match to TRBD1 covers 9 bases. Trimming at V came to 5 bases and at J to 5 bases, leaving 6 bases not matched to a gene. This CDR3 is 15 amino acids long. Germline assignment: CDR1 PRHDT and CDR2 FYEKMQ (reference sequence). Here the CDR3 reads CASSPRDRVTGELFF. The CDR3 DNA sequence: TGTGCCAGCAGCCCTCGGGACAGGGTAACCGGGGAGCTGTTTTTT.

The chain combines TRBV7-9 with TRBJ2-1, with 10 bases lining up with TRBD2. Germline V CDR1 and CDR2: SEHNR, FQNEAQ (reference sequence). After removal of 6 bases from V and 5 bases from J, the junction contained 7 bases not matched to a gene. The CDR3 sequence is 15 residues long. The CDR3 DNA reads TGTGCCAGCAGACATAAGCGGGAGGGCCACAATGAGCAGTTCTTC. It codes for CASRHKREGHNEQFF.

The chain couples TRBV6-1 to TRBJ2-3; 11 bases are a match to TRBD2. Germline-derived CDR1 and CDR2 are MNHNS and SASEGT. The V and J ends lost 2 bases and 0 bases, in that order; junction bases with no gene match: 10. The CDR3 sequence is 19 residues long. The CDR3 DNA is TGTGCCAGCAGTGAACGTGTGACTAGCGGGACCACTAGCACAGATACGCAGTATTTT. As protein: CASSERVTSGTTSTDTQYF.

This chain connects TRBV5-1 to TRBJ2-3; tentative D call: TRBD2 (6 bases). With 0 bases removed from V and 0 bases from J, the gap between germline ends came to 11 bases. The CDR3 has 16 amino acids. The V gene's germline CDR1 is SGHRS and CDR2 YFSETQ. The CDR3 reads CASSLAIAASTDTQYF. The CDR3 coding sequence is TGCGCCAGCAGCTTGGCGATAGCGGCAAGCACAGATACGCAGTATTTT.

The chain links TRBV27 to TRBJ1-1, with TRBD1 identical over 9 bases. J gave up 0 bases and V 6 bases, and 11 bases lay outside the gene matches. This CDR3 has 17 amino acids. Germline V lookup: CDR1 MNHEY, CDR2 SMNVEV (reference sequence). The CDR3 DNA reads as TGTGCCAGCAGAGTTCGCCGGGACAGGGCCCTGAACACTGAAGCTTTCTTT. Residues: CASRVRRDRALNTEAFF.

V is TRBV27 and J is TRBJ2-7; 7 positions match TRBD1. V shed 5 bases and J 3 bases; nucleotides not matched to a gene: 7. This CDR3 has 14 residues. The germline V gene encodes CDR1 MNHEY and CDR2 SMNVEV (reference sequence). CDR3 residues: CASSEGTDFYEQYF. DNA for the CDR3: TGTGCCAGCAGTGAGGGGACAGATTTCTACGAGCAGTACTTC.

This clone occurred many times. The rearrangement joins TRBV6-5 to TRBJ1-5; D gene uncertain. The germline V gene has CDR1 MNHEY and CDR2 SVGAGI. Trimming took 6 bases from V and 6 from J, leaving 12 bases between them. There are 13 residues in the CDR3. This CDR3 is CASSRSDAQPQHF. The CDR3 DNA sequence: TGTGCCAGCAGCCGATCAGATGCTCAGCCCCAGCATTTT.

V gene TRBV5-6 combines with J gene TRBJ1-5; D not resolved. The CDR3 is made up of 14 amino acids. Trimming removed 6 bases at V and 1 base at J, with 11 bases between. Germline lookup yields CDR1 SGHDT and CDR2 YYEEEE. The CDR3 DNA reads as TGTGCCAGCACACTATTCCAAAGCAATCAGCCCCAGCATTTT. Translation gives CASTLFQSNQPQHF.

This chain uses TRBV28 with TRBJ1-5, with D perhaps TRBD1 (6 bases). The CDR3 is made up of 14 amino acids. CDR1 MDHEN and CDR2 SYDVKM come from the germline V gene. Trimming removed 11 bases from V and 7 bases from J, with 21 bases in between. CDR3 protein: CAFSGGGQGQPQHF. For the CDR3, the DNA is TGTGCCTTCTCGGGGGGGGGCCAGGGCCAGCCCCAGCATTTT.

The chain employs TRBV4-1 and TRBJ2-3, with D perhaps matching TRBD1 (6 bases). Per the germline V gene, CDR1 is MGHRA and CDR2 is YSYEKL. The CDR3 totals 17 residues. The V gene lost 0 bases and the J gene lost 2 bases, with 15 bases spanning the gap. The CDR3 reads CASSQEPPGVLTDTQYF. CDR3 bases: TGCGCCAGCAGCCAAGAACCCCCAGGGGTTCTCACAGATACGCAGTATTTT.

The chain couples TRBV6-6 to TRBJ2-1; D gene uncertain. V gave up 2 bases and J gave up 5 bases, with 13 bases separating them. The CDR3 extends over 15 amino acids. Germline lookup yields CDR1 MNHNY and CDR2 SVGAGI (reference sequence). Here the CDR3 DNA reads TGTGCCAGCAGTTACGGGCGTAGTGACGACAATGAGCAGTTCTTC. It translates to CASSYGRSDDNEQFF.